Each of the 22 T cell receptor beta chains below was sequenced from the same sample in a study of blood T cell repertoires in COVID-19. Clones were read by immunoSEQ multiplex PCR, and TCRdb kept only the in-frame ones, dropping some. The sample has 110,000 or so clones; roughly nine tenths are singletons. Sequencing was performed on peripheral blood. The receptors stem from a human donor in a cohort sampled during active COVID-19.

The chain recombines TRBV6-5 with TRBJ1-5; a possible D gene is TRBD1 (5 bases). The CDR3 spans 16 residues. Trimming removed 2 bases from V and 2 bases from J, with 13 bases in between. The V gene's germline CDR1 is MNHEY and CDR2 SVGAGI. The CDR3 reads CASSYGEGFGNQPQHF. The DNA of the CDR3 is TGTGCCAGCAGTTACGGGGAGGGGTTTGGCAATCAGCCCCAGCATTTT.

The chain combines TRBV5-1 with TRBJ2-1; D is unclear. This CDR3 has 13 amino acids. The germline V gene encodes CDR1 SGHRS and CDR2 YFSETQ. The V end lost 0 bases, the J end lost 9 bases, and 10 bases lay between the germline ends. CDR3 sequence: CASSLVSLPEQFF. DNA of the CDR3: TGCGCCAGCAGCTTGGTTTCCCTCCCTGAGCAGTTCTTC.

The chain has TRBV24-1 and TRBJ1-4; D may be TRBD1 (6 bases). Trimming pared 4 bases from V and 5 bases from J, leaving 13 bases between. There are 15 residues in the CDR3. The V gene's germline CDR1 is KGHDR and CDR2 SFDVKD. The CDR3: CATSDTTGSNEKLFF. The CDR3 DNA reads TGTGCCACCAGTGACACAACAGGGTCGAATGAAAAACTGTTTTTT.

This chain links TRBV5-5 with TRBJ1-6, with D uncertain. Trimming took 2 bases from V and 6 from J, leaving 9 bases between them. The length of the CDR3 is 14 residues. Per the germline V gene, CDR1 is SGHKS and CDR2 is YYEKEE (reference sequence). For the CDR3, the DNA is TGTGCCAGCAGCTTCGGGAATACTAATTCACCCCTCCACTTT. Residues: CASSFGNTNSPLHF.

This rearrangement joins TRBV27 to TRBJ1-6, with D unresolved. The CDR3 consists of 14 residues. V gave up 1 base and J gave up 9 bases, with 10 bases separating them. Germline V gene lookup returns CDR1 MNHEY and CDR2 SMNVEV (reference sequence). Here the CDR3 reads CASSLYSLTSPLHF. The CDR3 region has the DNA TGTGCCAGCAGTTTATATAGTCTTACTTCACCCCTCCACTTT.

V is TRBV28 and J is TRBJ2-7; tentatively, D is TRBD2 (6 bases). The germline V gene has CDR1 MDHEN and CDR2 SYDVKM. The CDR3 is 13 amino acids. V was cut by 2 bases and J by 7 bases, with 12 bases left in between. The CDR3 spells CASSLAGLGEQYF. CDR3 sequence (DNA): TGTGCCAGCAGTTTAGCGGGATTGGGTGAGCAGTACTTC.

This chain joins TRBV7-6 and TRBJ2-1, with 15 bases fitting TRBD2. CDR3 length: 19 amino acids. The germline V gene encodes CDR1 SGHVS and CDR2 FNYEAQ. The junction had 8 bases not matched to a gene; V was cut back by 1 base and J by 4 bases. The CDR3 region has the DNA TGTGCCAGCAGCTTAGTGACAGGACTAGCGGGAGGGGGGTACAATGAGCAGTTCTTC. Amino acid sequence: CASSLVTGLAGGGYNEQFF.

This clone was counted a single time. The chain uses TRBV27 and TRBJ2-1; 9 nucleotides agree with TRBD1. This CDR3 spans 14 amino acids. Germline CDR1 reads MNHEY; CDR2 reads SMNVEV (reference sequence). Trimming removed 6 bases from V and 3 bases from J; junction bases left unmatched: 3. The CDR3 bases are TGTGCCAGCAGCCGGGACAGGGTCTACAATGAGCAGTTCTTC. This gives the protein CASSRDRVYNEQFF.

V is TRBV11-2 and J is TRBJ2-3; TRBD2 is a possible D gene (6 bases). Germline V lookup: CDR1 SGHAT, CDR2 FQNNGV. Trimming shortened V by 0 bases and J by 1 base, and 8 bases separated the two germline ends. CDR3 length equals 15 residues. CDR3 loop: CASSLDGGGTDTQYF. CDR3 DNA sequence: TGTGCCAGCAGCTTAGACGGGGGTGGCACAGATACGCAGTATTTT.

This clone occurred many times. The J gene is TRBJ2-7, the V gene TRBV7-9; D uncertain. Germline-derived CDR1 and CDR2 are SEHNR and FQNEAQ (reference sequence). V shed 1 base and J shed 8 bases, with 15 bases lying between them. This CDR3 is 14 amino acids long. Here the CDR3 reads CASSLGSVRTQQYF. For the CDR3, the DNA is TGTGCCAGCAGCTTAGGGAGCGTCCGCACCCAGCAGTACTTC.

A few counts support this clone. V and J are TRBV7-8 and TRBJ2-1, with 14 bases matching TRBD2. CDR1 is SGHVS, CDR2 FQNEAQ, per germline. The CDR3 length is 16 residues. V dropped 6 bases and J dropped 4; count of bases not matched to a gene: 5. CDR3 nucleotide sequence: TGTGCCAGCAGACTCGGACTAGCGGGGGGATACAATGAGCAGTTCTTC. Protein sequence: CASRLGLAGGYNEQFF.

This chain links TRBV4-2 with TRBJ2-7; D gene uncertain. The CDR3 spans 15 residues. Trimming removed 0 bases at V and 0 bases at J, with 9 bases between. CDR1 and CDR2 from the germline V gene are LGHNA and YNFKEQ. The CDR3 region has the DNA TGTGCCAGCAGCCAAGACTCCCGGTACTCCTACGAGCAGTACTTC. It encodes CASSQDSRYSYEQYF.

The chain carries TRBV3-1 (or the pseudogene TRBV3-2) and TRBJ2-3; 11 nucleotides match TRBD2. J gave up 6 bases and V 4 bases, and 6 bases lay outside the gene matches. CDR1 and CDR2 from the germline V gene are LGHDT and YNNKEL (reference sequence). The CDR3 consists of 15 residues. CDR3 loop: CASSLGLAGGDTQYF. CDR3 DNA sequence: TGTGCCAGCAGCCTCGGCCTAGCGGGGGGCGATACGCAGTATTTT.

The J gene is TRBJ2-7, the V gene TRBV3-1 (or the pseudogene TRBV3-2), with 7 nucleotides matching TRBD2. This CDR3 region has 16 residues. The J segment lost 3 bases and the V segment lost 4 bases, leaving 12 bases of the junction unmatched. The germline V gene has CDR1 LGHDT and CDR2 YNNKEL (reference sequence). CDR3 sequence: CASSLSGGSLNYEQYF. The DNA of the CDR3 is TGTGCCAGCAGCCTCTCGGGCGGGAGTTTAAACTACGAGCAGTACTTC.

The chain employs TRBV3-1 (or the pseudogene TRBV3-2) and TRBJ2-3, with 14 bases fitting TRBD2. The CDR3 has 14 amino acids. Trimming removed 4 bases from V and 6 bases from J; junction bases left unmatched: 0. CDR1 and CDR2 from the germline V gene are LGHDT and YNNKEL (reference sequence). The CDR3: CASSRTSGRDTQYF. DNA for the CDR3: TGTGCCAGCAGCCGGACTAGCGGGAGGGATACGCAGTATTTT.

This clone was seen more than once but under ten times. V and J are TRBV30 and TRBJ1-1, with D possibly matching TRBD1 (6 bases). This CDR3 has 12 amino acids. CDR1 GTSNPN and CDR2 SVGIG come from the germline V gene (reference sequence). The V end was cut by 7 bases, the J end by 4 bases, with 13 bases between. The CDR3 region has the DNA TGTGCCTCCCAAAGGGGGGGCACTGAAGCTTTCTTT. Translation: CASQRGGTEAFF.

The chain carries TRBV28 and TRBJ1-2, with D uncertain. V shed 7 bases and J shed 5 bases, with 11 bases lying between them. This CDR3 has 12 residues. Germline V gene sequence: CDR1 MDHEN, CDR2 SYDVKM. Here the CDR3 reads CASTVSGYGYTF. CDR3 nucleotide sequence: TGTGCCAGCACCGTATCGGGGTATGGCTACACCTTC.

The CDR3 reads CASSYSFRDIQQFF. DNA for the CDR3: TGTGCCAGCAGTTACTCCTTTCGGGACATCCAGCAGTTCTTC. This sequence joins TRBV6-6 and TRBJ2-1, with D possibly TRBD1 on 6 matching bases. V was clipped by 0 bases and J by 11 bases, with 14 bases between them. CDR1 and CDR2 from the germline V gene are MNHNY and SVGAGI (reference sequence). The CDR3 is 14 residues long.

In its sample, this clone was seen once. The rearrangement joins TRBV6-5 to TRBJ2-7; D may be TRBD2 (6 bases). This CDR3 comprises 15 residues. V lost 5 bases and J lost 3, with 17 bases in between. Germline V gene data show CDR1 as MNHEY and CDR2 as SVGAGI. CDR3 in amino acids: CASSHPGGRDYEQYF. CDR3 sequence (DNA): TGTGCCAGCAGTCACCCAGGAGGGCGGGACTACGAGCAGTACTTC.

The chain recombines TRBV3-1 (or the pseudogene TRBV3-2) with TRBJ1-1, with 7 bases aligning to TRBD1. The CDR3 has 14 residues. Germline loops: CDR1 LGHDT, CDR2 YNNKEL (reference sequence). Losses at the gene ends were 5 bases for V and 2 bases for J; bases not matched to a gene: 5. The chain's CDR3 is CASSNRDSNTEAFF. As DNA, the CDR3 is TGTGCCAGCAGCAACCGGGACAGTAACACTGAAGCTTTCTTT.

The J gene is TRBJ1-3, the V gene TRBV6-5; 7 nucleotides agree with TRBD1. Losses at the gene ends were 5 bases for V and 7 bases for J; bases not matched to a gene: 11. Germline V gene sequence: CDR1 MNHEY, CDR2 SVGAGI. The length of the CDR3 is 15 residues. The CDR3 protein is CASSRDRDLGNTIYF. CDR3 DNA sequence: TGTGCCAGCAGTCGAGACAGGGACCTAGGGAACACCATATATTTT.

This chain joins TRBV5-1 and TRBJ2-5; 7 bases line up with TRBD1. The V and J ends lost 7 bases and 3 bases, in that order; junction bases with no gene match: 12. Germline values: CDR1 SGHRS, CDR2 YFSETQ. The CDR3 totals 15 residues. CDR3 sequence: CASRRNSGTEETQYF. In nucleotides, the CDR3 is TGCGCCAGCCGGCGAAACTCCGGGACAGAAGAGACCCAGTACTTC.